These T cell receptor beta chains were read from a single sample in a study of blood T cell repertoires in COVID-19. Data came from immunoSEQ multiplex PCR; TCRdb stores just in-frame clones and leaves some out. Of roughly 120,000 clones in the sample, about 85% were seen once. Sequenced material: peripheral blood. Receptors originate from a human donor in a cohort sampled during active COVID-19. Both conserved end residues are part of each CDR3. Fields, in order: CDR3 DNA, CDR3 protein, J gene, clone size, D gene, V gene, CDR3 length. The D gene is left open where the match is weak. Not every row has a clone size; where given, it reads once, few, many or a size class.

TGTGCCACCAGTCACAGTGGCAATCAGCCCCAGCATTTT,CATSHSGNQPQHF,TRBJ1-5,-,-,TRBV24-1,13
TGTGCCAGCAGTTCCCCCAGTGAAGCTTTCTTT,CASSSPSEAFF,TRBJ1-1,once,-,TRBV28,11
TGTGCCAGCAGCGTAGAAGGGAGCTCTGGAAACACCATATATTTT,CASSVEGSSGNTIYF,TRBJ1-3,few,-,TRBV9,15
TGCGCCAGCAGCTTGGTTGCGGACAGCCGCCTGGACGAGCAGTACTTC,CASSLVADSRLDEQYF,TRBJ2-7,-,-,TRBV5-1,16
TGTGCCAGCAGCCAAACGTTCAGGACAGGGAGCGATCAGCCCCAGCATTTT,CASSQTFRTGSDQPQHF,TRBJ1-5,-,TRBD1,TRBV3-1/TRBV3-2,17
TGTGCCACCAGCAGAGATACCGGACAGCAAGAGACCCAGTACTTC,CATSRDTGQQETQYF,TRBJ2-5,-,-,TRBV15,15
TGCGCCAGCAGCCAAGAGCAGTTACACTCTGGGGCCAACGTCCTGACTTTC,CASSQEQLHSGANVLTF,TRBJ2-6,-,-,TRBV4-1,17
TGTGCCAGCAGGGTTGACAGCTCCTACGAGCAGTACTTC,CASRVDSSYEQYF,TRBJ2-7,-,-,TRBV2,13
TGTGCCAGCAGCCAAGGACTAGCGGGGACCTACGAGCAGTACTTC,CASSQGLAGTYEQYF,TRBJ2-7,-,TRBD2,TRBV4-2,15
TGTGCCAGCAGTGTGGAGGGACAGGGGGACAATGAGCAGTTCTTC,CASSVEGQGDNEQFF,TRBJ2-1,-,TRBD1,TRBV2,15
TGTGCCAGTAGTGAGCCGACGGGACTAACGAACACCGGGGAGCTGTTTTTT,CASSEPTGLTNTGELFF,TRBJ2-2,-,TRBD2,TRBV19,17
TGCGCCAGCAGGAGAGACAGTCTATCCTACGAGCAGTACTTC,CASRRDSLSYEQYF,TRBJ2-7,-,-,TRBV5-1,14
TGTGCCAGCAGCTACGGGACAACCCACTATGGCTACACCTTC,CASSYGTTHYGYTF,TRBJ1-2,-,-,TRBV5-6,14
TGTGCCAGCAGTTACGGGGGGGACCAAGAGACCCAGTACTTC,CASSYGGDQETQYF,TRBJ2-5,-,TRBD2,TRBV6-5,14
TGTGCCAGCAACCCTATTAGCGGGAGATACACAGATACGCAGTATTTT,CASNPISGRYTDTQYF,TRBJ2-3,-,TRBD2,TRBV6-2/TRBV6-3,16
TGTGCCAGCAGTCCTCAAGGCAGGAACGAGCAGTACTTC,CASSPQGRNEQYF,TRBJ2-7,-,-,TRBV6-6,13
TGTGCCAGCAGCGCCAGGGTAATGTCGGGAAACACCATATATTTT,CASSARVMSGNTIYF,TRBJ1-3,few,-,TRBV2,15
TGTGCCAGTAGAAGACAGGCCTACTCTGGAAACACCATATATTTT,CASRRQAYSGNTIYF,TRBJ1-3,-,-,TRBV19,15
TGTGCCAGCAGTGAATATAGAGCCTACGAGCAGTACTTC,CASSEYRAYEQYF,TRBJ2-7,-,-,TRBV2,13
TGTGCCAGCAGCCACCCCAGGGGGATTGAGGCGGCTTATGGCTACACCTTC,CASSHPRGIEAAYGYTF,TRBJ1-2,once,TRBD1,TRBV9,17
TGTGCCACCAGCGGAAAATATCCGGGACAGAGCAATCAGCCCCAGCATTTT,CATSGKYPGQSNQPQHF,TRBJ1-5,-,TRBD1,TRBV15,17
TGTGCCAGCAGCCCAGCCTCGGGCTATGGCTACACCTTC,CASSPASGYGYTF,TRBJ1-2,-,-,TRBV7-2,13
TGTGCCAGCAGTCCCCCCTCAGATACGCAGTATTTT,CASSPPSDTQYF,TRBJ2-3,-,-,TRBV28,12
TGTGCCAGCAGTGATACAGGATACAACACCGGGGAGCTGTTTTTT,CASSDTGYNTGELFF,TRBJ2-2,-,-,TRBV5-8,15
TGTGCCAGCAATCGACAGGGCTGGCAGCCCCAGCATTTT,CASNRQGWQPQHF,TRBJ1-5,-,TRBD1,TRBV6-5,13
TGTGCCAGCAGCTTTTGGGCAGTGAACACTGAAGCTTTCTTT,CASSFWAVNTEAFF,TRBJ1-1,-,-,TRBV7-2,14
TGCAGCGTAGGGCGCGGGGGCCTGAATGAAGCTTTCTTT,CSVGRGGLNEAFF,TRBJ1-1,-,-,TRBV29-1,13
TGTGCCAGCAGCTGGGGACAGGTGGATGAAAAACTGTTTTTT,CASSWGQVDEKLFF,TRBJ1-4,-,TRBD1,TRBV7-9,14
TGTGCTAGTGGTTTGGATAACTACGAGCAGTACTTC,CASGLDNYEQYF,TRBJ2-7,-,-,TRBV12-5,12
TGTGCCAGCAGTTACCGGGCAGGGCTAGGTAATTCACCCCTCCACTTT,CASSYRAGLGNSPLHF,TRBJ1-6,-,-,TRBV6-6,16
TGCAGCGGAGGGACAGGCTACACTGAAGCTTTCTTT,CSGGTGYTEAFF,TRBJ1-1,-,TRBD1,TRBV29-1,12
TGTGCCAGCAGCCAAAGGGGACTAGCGGTCTACAATGAGCAGTTCTTC,CASSQRGLAVYNEQFF,TRBJ2-1,-,TRBD2,TRBV3-1/TRBV3-2,16
TGTGCCAGTAGTATCGGGACAGGGTCGGGAATTGGGCAGTTCTTC,CASSIGTGSGIGQFF,TRBJ2-1,once,TRBD1,TRBV19,15
TGTGCCTGGGACAGGGCCAAAGAGACCCAGTACTTC,CAWDRAKETQYF,TRBJ2-5,-,TRBD1,TRBV30,12
TGTGCCTGGAGCCCCAGGGGTAGGGGGAACACTGAAGCTTTCTTT,CAWSPRGRGNTEAFF,TRBJ1-1,-,-,TRBV30,15
TGTGCCAGCAGCAAAGGGACAGTACAGCCCCAGCATTTT,CASSKGTVQPQHF,TRBJ1-5,-,TRBD1,TRBV7-2,13
TGTGCCAGCAGCTCCTCGGGGACAAATCAGCCCCAGCATTTT,CASSSSGTNQPQHF,TRBJ1-5,-,-,TRBV5-6,14
TGTGCCAGCAGCTTAAACAGGGTGCCAGCTTTCTTT,CASSLNRVPAFF,TRBJ1-1,-,-,TRBV7-2,12
TGTGCCAGCAGCAGACAGGGGCTCGAGCAGTACTTC,CASSRQGLEQYF,TRBJ2-7,-,TRBD1,TRBV7-2,12
TGTGCCAGCAGTCCCGGGTCCGGGCGGGGGACGACAGATACGCAGTATTTT,CASSPGSGRGTTDTQYF,TRBJ2-3,-,TRBD2,TRBV6-6,17
TGTGCCAGCAGTGAATCGGTTTACGAGCAGTACTTC,CASSESVYEQYF,TRBJ2-7,-,-,TRBV2,12
TGTGCCAGCAGTGACGGACAGGGGTCCGGGGAGCTGTTTTTT,CASSDGQGSGELFF,TRBJ2-2,-,TRBD1,TRBV6-4,14
TGTGCCAGTAGGCAGGGGCCCATGAACACTGAAGCTTTCTTT,CASRQGPMNTEAFF,TRBJ1-1,-,-,TRBV19,14
TGTGCCATCAGAGGGGCAGGAAATGAAAAACTGTTTTTT,CAIRGAGNEKLFF,TRBJ1-4,-,-,TRBV10-3,13
TGTGCCAGCAGCCACTCGAAGGGGTTGAGCACTGAAGCTTTCTTT,CASSHSKGLSTEAFF,TRBJ1-1,-,-,TRBV5-4,15
TGTGCCAGCACTCGGGACAGAAGCTCCTATAATTCACCCCTCCACTTT,CASTRDRSSYNSPLHF,TRBJ1-6,once,TRBD1,TRBV11-2,16
TGTGCCAGCAGCTTAGTAGGGGACAGGGGAGGGACTGAAGCTTTCTTT,CASSLVGDRGGTEAFF,TRBJ1-1,-,TRBD1,TRBV7-8,16
TGTGCCAGCAGTTACCGCCGACAGATGAACACTGAAGCTTTCTTT,CASSYRRQMNTEAFF,TRBJ1-1,once,-,TRBV6-5,15
TGTGCCAGCAGCTTCCTCAGTAGCACAGATACGCAGTATTTT,CASSFLSSTDTQYF,TRBJ2-3,-,-,TRBV7-9,14
TGCAGCGTTGAAAGGGACAGGGTTGGGGCCAACGTCCTGACTTTC,CSVERDRVGANVLTF,TRBJ2-6,-,TRBD1,TRBV29-1,15
TGTGCCAGCAGTGAATCAGGGGGCTATGGCTACACCTTC,CASSESGGYGYTF,TRBJ1-2,-,TRBD1,TRBV2,13
TGTGCCAGCAGTGAAAACAGGGACACTGAAGCTTTCTTT,CASSENRDTEAFF,TRBJ1-1,-,-,TRBV6-1,13